The 27 T cell receptor beta chains presented below share a single source sample, sequenced in a study of a mutant IDH1 vaccine in newly diagnosed glioma (dated by TCRdb to the early 2020s). The library relied on the immunoSEQ multiplex PCR assay. The source is immuneACCESS, and TCRdb retained only in-frame sequences with V and J called. Part of the clones is not carried over; for the studies checked, unresolved V genes explain less than half of this, and the remainder is unexplained. Here the sample has around 40,000 clones; 65% to 85% occur a single time. Of the sample, under 2.5% falls within the top ten clones. The time point tag for this specimen amounts to: week 11, during vaccination. Each vaccine dose, consisting of 300 ug of a 20-mer mutant IDH1 peptide in Montanide, was administered subcutaneously with topical imiquimod. These TCRs' antigens remain unknown. The specimen comprised PBMCs, sampled from a glioma patient whose treatment included an IDH1 peptide vaccine. The origin of the receptors is a man aged 35 to 55 with glioma.

The chain joins TRBV28 to TRBJ2-7, with D perhaps TRBD1 (5 bases). Trimming stripped 5 bases from V and 0 bases from J, with 8 bases between. Germline loops: CDR1 MDHEN, CDR2 SYDVKM. The CDR3 totals 13 residues. The CDR3 nucleotides are TGTGCCAGCAGTGGGGCCAGCTCCTACGAGCAGTACTTC. The encoded protein is CASSGASSYEQYF.

This clone was counted a single time. The rearrangement links TRBV28 to TRBJ1-5, with 7 nucleotides matching TRBD1. In germline, CDR1 is MDHEN, CDR2 SYDVKM. J was trimmed by 3 bases and V by 2 bases; bases with no gene match: 1. The CDR3 extends over 14 amino acids. The CDR3 reads CASSLGQDNQPQHF. The CDR3, as DNA: TGTGCCAGCAGTTTAGGACAGGACAATCAGCCCCAGCATTTT.

This clone has a handful of counts. The chain recombines TRBV4-3 with TRBJ2-2, with D possibly being TRBD1 (5 bases). Trimming removed 0 bases from V and 5 bases from J, with 7 bases in between. The CDR3 length is 14 residues. Germline-derived CDR1 and CDR2 are LGHNA and YSLEER. CDR3 region: CASSQEPGTGELFF. The CDR3 DNA reads TGCGCCAGCAGCCAAGAGCCAGGGACCGGGGAGCTGTTTTTT.

The chain employs TRBV5-1 and TRBJ2-2, with 9 bases lining up with TRBD2. The J segment lost 5 bases and the V segment lost 5 bases, leaving 16 bases of the junction unmatched. CDR1 is SGHRS, CDR2 YFSETQ, per germline. The CDR3 covers 18 residues. CDR3 amino acids: CASSLPSSGSSVTGELFF. CDR3 in DNA: TGCGCCAGCAGTCTACCCAGTAGCGGGAGTTCGGTTACCGGGGAGCTGTTTTTT.

Note on this clone: Compared with germline, one end of the junction differs, possibly owing to a read error. The CDR3 nucleotides read TGTGCCAGCAGTTCCCGGACAGGGAACGCCGGGGAGCTGTTTTTT. Encoded protein: CASSSRTGNAGELFF. This rearrangement joins TRBV6-5 to TRBJ2-2, with 8 bases matching TRBD1. This CDR3 is 15 amino acids long. Germline V gene lookup returns CDR1 MNHEY and CDR2 SVGAGI.

The rearrangement uses TRBV19 and TRBJ2-2; possibly TRBD1 or TRBD2 for D (5 bases each). V lost 8 bases, J lost 0 bases, and 10 bases lay in between. This CDR3 comprises 14 residues. Germline CDR1 is LNHDA and CDR2 is SQIVND (reference sequence). This CDR3 reads CASQRGSNTGELFF. In nucleotides, the CDR3 is TGTGCCAGTCAGAGGGGCTCGAACACCGGGGAGCTGTTTTTT.

This chain links TRBV9 with TRBJ2-7; D may be TRBD1 (5 bases). The V end lost 4 bases, the J end lost 6 bases, and 29 bases lay between the germline ends. The CDR3 has 18 amino acids. The V gene's germline CDR1 is SGDLS and CDR2 YYNGEE. As DNA, the CDR3 is TGTGCCAGCAGCCCCGTCCCAGGGCCGGACCGTCAATTGTTCGAGCAGTACTTC. Amino acid sequence: CASSPVPGPDRQLFEQYF.

The chain employs TRBV7-2 and TRBJ2-3, with 7 bases aligning to TRBD1. Germline-derived CDR1 and CDR2 are SGHTA and FQGNSA. The CDR3 extends over 16 amino acids. V was pared by 1 base and J by 6 bases, with 10 bases of the junction left unmatched. The CDR3 loop is CASSLDLKGARDTQYF. The CDR3 bases are TGTGCCAGCAGCTTAGACCTTAAGGGGGCAAGGGATACGCAGTATTTT.

This chain uses TRBV6-4 with TRBJ2-2; 10 bases are shared with TRBD2. Germline CDR1 MRHNA, CDR2 SNTAGT. After removal of 5 bases from V and 3 bases from J, the junction contained 6 bases not matched to a gene. There are 16 residues in the CDR3. The CDR3 spells CASSPSGSWYTGELFF. The CDR3, as DNA: TGTGCCAGCAGTCCTAGCGGGAGTTGGTACACCGGGGAGCTGTTTTTT.

The V gene is TRBV7-2, the J gene TRBJ1-2; 9 nucleotides agree with TRBD1. CDR3 length: 14 amino acids. Germline V gene data show CDR1 as SGHTA and CDR2 as FQGNSA. With 0 bases clipped from V and 5 bases from J, the junction kept 1 base outside the gene matches. CDR3 region: CASSLAGQGYGYTF. DNA for the CDR3: TGTGCCAGCAGCTTAGCAGGACAGGGGTATGGCTACACCTTC.

The rearrangement uses TRBV19 and TRBJ1-2; D ambiguous. The CDR3 is 14 amino acids. Trimming left V 0 bases short and J 4 bases short, with 9 bases between. In germline, CDR1 is LNHDA, CDR2 SQIVND (reference sequence). The CDR3 reads CASSIEGSLYGYTF. The CDR3 nucleotides are TGTGCCAGTAGTATAGAGGGGAGCCTCTATGGCTACACCTTC.

The chain uses TRBV5-1 and TRBJ1-1, with D unresolved. The CDR3 spans 14 residues. Trimming stripped 4 bases from V and 5 bases from J, with 15 bases between. Per the germline V gene, CDR1 is SGHRS and CDR2 is YFSETQ. In DNA, the CDR3 is TGCGCCAGCAGCCCCGGTTATTCTGGGACTGAAGCTTTCTTT. It specifies CASSPGYSGTEAFF.

J is TRBJ2-7 and V is TRBV5-6; unclear D gene. In germline, CDR1 is SGHDT, CDR2 YYEEEE. Between the trimmed V and J ends, which lost 4 bases and 4 bases, there was a span of 9 bases. The CDR3 runs 12 residues. The CDR3 nucleotides are TGTGCCAGCAGCCCCGGGCGTTACGAGCAGTACTTC. The encoded protein is CASSPGRYEQYF.

Here the CDR3 DNA reads TGTGCCAGCAGTTCCCCTGGACAGGCTTTCTATGGCTACACCTTC. It translates to CASSSPGQAFYGYTF. This chain uses TRBV6-5 with TRBJ1-2; 7 bases line up with TRBD1. CDR1 and CDR2 from the germline V gene are MNHEY and SVGAGI. The J segment lost 4 bases and the V segment lost 4 bases, leaving 9 bases of the junction unmatched. The CDR3 runs to 15 residues.

The chain uses TRBV5-1 and TRBJ2-3, with D perhaps matching TRBD1 (5 bases). Germline CDR1 and CDR2: SGHRS and YFSETQ. There are 14 residues in the CDR3. Trimming cost V 2 bases and J 2 bases, with 9 bases left between them. In DNA form, the CDR3 reads TGCGCCAGCAGCTTACCAGGGTCCACAGATACGCAGTATTTT. It yields the protein CASSLPGSTDTQYF.

The V gene is TRBV2, the J gene TRBJ1-4, with D unresolved. The CDR3 covers 11 residues. CDR1 is SNHLY and CDR2 is FYNNEI in the germline V gene. Trimming removed 4 bases at V and 8 bases at J, with 5 bases between. CDR3 loop: CASSVEEKLFF. Here the CDR3 DNA reads TGTGCCAGCAGTGTGGAAGAAAAACTGTTTTTT.

The rearrangement joins TRBV9 to TRBJ2-2, with D perhaps TRBD1 (6 bases). CDR3 length equals 14 residues. Germline V lookup: CDR1 SGDLS, CDR2 YYNGEE. Trimming cost V 6 bases and J 4 bases, with 13 bases left between them. CDR3 in DNA: TGTGCCAGCAACTCGCTCAGGGGCACCGGGGAGCTGTTTTTT. Translating gives CASNSLRGTGELFF.

The gene calls are TRBV7-8 and TRBJ2-7; 8 bases are a match to TRBD1. Germline values: CDR1 SGHVS, CDR2 FQNEAQ. The CDR3 has 15 amino acids. V was pared by 2 bases and J by 2 bases, with 5 bases of the junction left unmatched. In nucleotides, the CDR3 is TGTGCCAGCAGCTTAAACAGGGGGACCCCCTACGAGCAGTACTTC. As protein: CASSLNRGTPYEQYF.

The V call is TRBV5-4, the J call TRBJ2-3; D unresolved. Between the trimmed V and J ends, which lost 8 bases and 1 base, there was a span of 14 bases. CDR1 and CDR2 (germline): SGHNT, YYREEE (reference sequence). The CDR3 loop spans 14 amino acids. The CDR3 coding sequence is TGTGCCAGTGCGGCGCGGTGGGGCACAGATACGCAGTATTTT. This codes for CASAARWGTDTQYF. Looking up the rest from reference TRBV5-4 and TRBJ2-3 gives the full variable domain: ETGVTQSPTHLIKTRGQQVTLRCSSQSGHNTVSWYQQALGQGPQFIFQYYREEENGRGNFPPRFSGLQFPNYSSELNVNALELDDSALYLCASAARWGTDTQYFGPGTRLTVL.

V and J are TRBV19 and TRBJ1-2; no clear D gene. Trimming stripped 4 bases from V and 5 bases from J, with 11 bases between. Germline lookup yields CDR1 LNHDA and CDR2 SQIVND (reference sequence). The length of the CDR3 is 13 residues. DNA for the CDR3: TGTGCCAGTAGTACGTTAGACCTTTATGGCTACACCTTC. This codes for CASSTLDLYGYTF. Full variable domain (missing parts from reference TRBV19 and TRBJ1-2): DGGITQSPKYLFRKEGQNVTLSCEQNLNHDAMYWYRQDPGQGLRLIYYSQIVNDFQKGDIAEGYSVSREKKESFPLTVTSAQKNPTAFYLCASSTLDLYGYTFGSGTRLTVV.

The chain employs TRBV11-3 and TRBJ2-1; perhaps D is TRBD1 or TRBD2 (6 bases each). This CDR3 comprises 16 residues. In germline, CDR1 is SGHNT, CDR2 YENEEA. V lost 1 base to trimming and J lost 6 bases, with 16 bases between them. CDR3 protein: CASSLGDSGGGNEQFF. CDR3 nucleotide sequence: TGTGCCAGCAGCTTAGGGGACTCCGGAGGGGGCAATGAGCAGTTCTTC.

CDR3 coding DNA: TGCAGCGTTCCTACACGATTCAGGGACAATGAGCAGTTCTTC. As protein: CSVPTRFRDNEQFF. This chain joins TRBV29-1 and TRBJ2-1, with D possibly being TRBD1 (5 bases). Trimming shortened V by 5 bases and J by 5 bases, and 16 bases separated the two germline ends. CDR1 is SQVTM and CDR2 is ANQGSEA in the germline V gene. The length of the CDR3 is 14 residues.

The CDR3 nucleotides read TGTGCCAGCAGCCCCCAGAAAGGGGCGAGCTCCTACAATGAGCAGTTCTTC. Protein product: CASSPQKGASSYNEQFF. This sequence joins TRBV5-4 and TRBJ2-1, with D possibly TRBD1 on 5 matching bases. The V gene's germline CDR1 is SGHNT and CDR2 YYREEE (reference sequence). The V end was cut by 4 bases, the J end by 0 bases, with 17 bases between. This CDR3 spans 17 amino acids.

The chain links TRBV7-6 to TRBJ2-1; maybe TRBD2 (5 bases). The CDR3 sequence is 19 residues long. Germline V gives CDR1 SGHVS, CDR2 FNYEAQ. Trimming removed 4 bases from V and 0 bases from J, with 22 bases in between. The CDR3 protein is CASSSSGRGPAISYNEQFF. The CDR3 nucleotides are TGTGCCAGCAGCTCCTCAGGTCGGGGTCCAGCGATCTCCTACAATGAGCAGTTCTTC.

The chain combines TRBV7-9 with TRBJ1-2; D is possibly TRBD1 (5 bases). The germline V and J ends were trimmed by 0 bases and 7 bases, with 12 bases remaining between them. There are 14 residues in the CDR3. Germline CDR1 SEHNR, CDR2 FQNEAQ (reference sequence). The CDR3 DNA is TGTGCCAGCAGCTTAGCAAGTGGGACGTCTGGCTACACCTTC. Its translation is CASSLASGTSGYTF.

The chain has TRBV19 and TRBJ1-1, with D possibly TRBD1 on 5 matching bases. Germline CDR1 reads LNHDA; CDR2 reads SQIVND (reference sequence). The V and J ends lost 6 bases and 1 base respectively, with 15 bases between them. The CDR3 length is 15 residues. The CDR3 DNA is TGTGCCAGTAGCCACTACAGACAGACGAACACTGAAGCTTTCTTT. It yields the protein CASSHYRQTNTEAFF. Based on the CDR3 plus reference TRBV19 and TRBJ1-1, the full variable domain is DGGITQSPKYLFRKEGQNVTLSCEQNLNHDAMYWYRQDPGQGLRLIYYSQIVNDFQKGDIAEGYSVSREKKESFPLTVTSAQKNPTAFYLCASSHYRQTNTEAFFGQGTRLTVV.

This chain uses TRBV27 with TRBJ1-5, with 10 bases matching TRBD1. The CDR3 covers 17 residues. With V trimmed by 1 base and J by 0 bases, 3 bases remained unmatched. The germline V gene has CDR1 MNHEY and CDR2 SMNVEV (reference sequence). As DNA, the CDR3 is TGTGCCAGCAGTTTATTCGGGACAGGGGATAGCAATCAGCCCCAGCATTTT. It yields the protein CASSLFGTGDSNQPQHF.